What follows are 16 T cell receptor beta chains derived from one specimen sequenced in a study of control samples from healthy donors and cancer patients. TCRdb's copy holds only in-frame clones and misses some; the assay was immunoSEQ multiplex PCR. The sample has roughly 220,000 clones, 85% to 95% seen once. Sample: blood. These receptors were taken from a man aged 50 or older in good health.

The rearrangement links TRBV19 to TRBJ2-1, with D possibly matching TRBD2 (5 bases). This CDR3 is 12 amino acids long. Trimming took 3 bases from V and 7 from J, leaving 7 bases between them. Germline lookup yields CDR1 LNHDA and CDR2 SQIVND (reference sequence). CDR3 sequence reads: CASSIGGNEQFF. The CDR3 region has the DNA TGTGCCAGTAGTATTGGCGGGAATGAGCAGTTCTTC.

The CDR3 reads CATSRDRNTGNTIYF. In DNA, the CDR3 is TGTGCCACCAGCAGAGATCGGAATACTGGAAACACCATATATTTT. V usage is TRBV15 and J usage is TRBJ1-3; D is unclear. There are 15 residues in the CDR3. V was trimmed by 0 bases and J by 2 bases, leaving 8 bases between them. From germline, CDR1 is LNHNV and CDR2 YYDKDF (reference sequence).

The J gene is TRBJ2-1, the V gene TRBV7-3, with D unresolved. V was trimmed by 4 bases and J by 0 bases, leaving 10 bases between them. This CDR3 is 15 amino acids long. CDR1 SGHTA and CDR2 FQGTGA come from the germline V gene. The CDR3 nucleotides are TGTGCCAGCAGCTCCAGTTTCAGCTCCTACAATGAGCAGTTCTTC. Residues: CASSSSFSSYNEQFF. Together with reference TRBV7-3 and TRBJ2-1, the CDR3 gives the full variable domain: GAGVSQTPSNKVTEKGKYVELRCDPISGHTALYWYRQSLGQGPEFLIYFQGTGAADDSGLPNDRFFAVRPEGSVSTLKIQRTERGDSAVYLCASSSSFSSYNEQFFGPGTRLTVL.

The V gene is TRBV29-1, the J gene TRBJ2-3; 8 nucleotides agree with TRBD2. The V gene's germline CDR1 is SQVTM and CDR2 ANQGSEA. The V and J ends lost 6 bases and 7 bases, in that order; junction bases with no gene match: 9. There are 13 residues in the CDR3. The CDR3 is CSVPGLGSNTQYF. The CDR3 region has the DNA TGCAGCGTACCGGGACTAGGAAGTAATACGCAGTATTTT.

The chain joins TRBV28 to TRBJ2-5; TRBD2 might be the D (6 bases). This CDR3 is 13 amino acids long. The V gene's germline CDR1 is MDHEN and CDR2 SYDVKM. The ends were cut back, 4 bases at V and 9 bases at J, with 15 bases in the middle. The CDR3 is CASSSWAGRPQYF. The CDR3 region has the DNA TGTGCCAGCAGTTCCTGGGCGGGACGGCCCCAGTACTTC.

The rearrangement uses TRBV6-6 and TRBJ2-7, with 10 bases matching TRBD1. The CDR3 is made up of 15 amino acids. Trimming removed 4 bases from V and 7 bases from J; junction bases left unmatched: 10. Germline loops: CDR1 MNHNY, CDR2 SVGAGI (reference sequence). The chain's CDR3 is CASSSLGTGEREQYF. The CDR3 DNA is TGTGCCAGCAGTTCCCTCGGGACAGGGGAGAGGGAGCAGTACTTC.

The chain uses TRBV18 and TRBJ2-7; 9 bases line up with TRBD1. The CDR3 is made up of 15 amino acids. Unmatched junction bases numbered 5, after V lost 2 bases and J lost 3 bases. The germline V gene has CDR1 KGHSH and CDR2 LQKENI. The CDR3 nucleotides read TGTGCCAGCTCACCATTCAGGGACAGGGTCTACGAGCAGTACTTC. Its protein product is CASSPFRDRVYEQYF. The complete variable domain, with remaining parts taken from reference TRBV18 and TRBJ2-7, reads NAGVMQNPRHLVRRRGQEARLRCSPMKGHSHVYWYRQLPEEGLKFMVYLQKENIIDESGMPKERFSAEFPKEGPSILRIQQVVRGDSAAYFCASSPFRDRVYEQYFGPGTRLTVT.

The rearrangement joins TRBV19 to TRBJ1-1; perhaps TRBD1 as D (5 bases). Trimming pared 5 bases from V and 3 bases from J, leaving 13 bases between. CDR1 is LNHDA, CDR2 SQIVND, per germline (reference sequence). The CDR3 loop spans 14 amino acids. The CDR3 reads CASSAFSRDTEAFF. CDR3 bases: TGTGCCAGTAGTGCCTTCTCCAGGGACACTGAAGCTTTCTTT.

This chain connects TRBV7-3 to TRBJ2-2, with unresolved D. Germline V gene data show CDR1 as SGHTA and CDR2 as FQGTGA. V shed 5 bases and J shed 4 bases, with 23 bases lying between them. The CDR3 length is 18 residues. CDR3 in amino acids: CASSLFLPSSFSTGELFF. The CDR3 nucleotides are TGTGCCAGCAGCCTCTTCTTACCGAGTTCCTTCTCCACCGGGGAGCTGTTTTTT.

The chain is built from TRBV27 and TRBJ1-1; D call uncertain. The CDR3 has 14 residues. The ends were cut back, 3 bases at V and 0 bases at J, with 8 bases in the middle. Germline-derived CDR1 and CDR2 are MNHEY and SMNVEV (reference sequence). The CDR3 reads CASSFRGLNTEAFF. CDR3 nucleotides: TGTGCCAGCAGTTTCCGGGGTCTGAACACTGAAGCTTTCTTT.

This sequence joins TRBV19 and TRBJ2-7; D is unclear. Trimming took 4 bases from V and 0 from J, leaving 10 bases between them. Germline CDR1 reads LNHDA; CDR2 reads SQIVND (reference sequence). This CDR3 spans 14 amino acids. DNA of the CDR3: TGTGCCAGTAGTAGTCGGGCAGGCTCCTACGAGCAGTACTTC. This codes for CASSSRAGSYEQYF.

The chain couples TRBV28 to TRBJ1-1; D gene unclear. The CDR3 has 14 amino acids. CDR1 and CDR2 (germline): MDHEN, SYDVKM. The V gene lost 5 bases and the J gene lost 0 bases, with 10 bases spanning the gap. The CDR3 protein is CASSPSPLNTEAFF. CDR3 nucleotide sequence: TGTGCCAGCAGTCCCTCTCCTTTGAACACTGAAGCTTTCTTT.

The chain links TRBV12-3 or TRBV12-4 to TRBJ1-1; D uncertain. The CDR3 totals 13 residues. Trimming shortened V by 2 bases and J by 1 base, and 5 bases separated the two germline ends. CDR3 in amino acids: CASSLLWNTEAFF. The CDR3 nucleotides are TGTGCCAGCAGTTTACTCTGGAACACTGAAGCTTTCTTT.

V and J are TRBV25-1 and TRBJ1-4; 7 bases map to TRBD1. The length of the CDR3 is 14 residues. The germline CDR1 and CDR2 sequences are MGHDK and SYGVNS. Trimming removed 0 bases from V and 8 bases from J; junction bases left unmatched: 3. CDR3 amino acids: CASSEYRGKEKLFF. The CDR3 region has the DNA TGTGCCAGCAGTGAATACAGGGGGAAAGAAAAACTGTTTTTT.

V and J are TRBV11-3 and TRBJ1-6, with D unclear. The CDR3 loop spans 13 amino acids. V gave up 1 base and J gave up 8 bases, with 6 bases separating them. Germline V gives CDR1 SGHNT, CDR2 YENEEA. This CDR3 reads CASSLGVDSPLHF. For the CDR3, the DNA is TGTGCCAGCAGCTTAGGGGTCGATTCACCCCTCCACTTT.

This clone was seen just once. V is TRBV7-8 and J is TRBJ2-7; 11 bases fit TRBD2. Germline V gives CDR1 SGHVS, CDR2 FQNEAQ. The J segment lost 6 bases and the V segment lost 5 bases, leaving 6 bases of the junction unmatched. There are 14 residues in the CDR3. This CDR3 is CASSGGLAAPEQYF. The CDR3 DNA sequence: TGTGCCAGCAGCGGGGGACTAGCGGCTCCCGAGCAGTACTTC.